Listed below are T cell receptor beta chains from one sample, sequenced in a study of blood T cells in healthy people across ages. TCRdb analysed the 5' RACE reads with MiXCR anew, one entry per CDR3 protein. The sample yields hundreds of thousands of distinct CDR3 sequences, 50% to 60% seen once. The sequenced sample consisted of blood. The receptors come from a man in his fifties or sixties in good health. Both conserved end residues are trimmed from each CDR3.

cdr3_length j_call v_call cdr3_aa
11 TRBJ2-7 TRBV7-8 ASSHPGTYEQY
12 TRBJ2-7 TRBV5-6 ASSFPTGSYEQY
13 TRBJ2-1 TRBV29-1 SVVGGSSSYNEQF
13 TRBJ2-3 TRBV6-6 ASVEAELARDAQY
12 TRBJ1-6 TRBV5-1 ASRQGALGSPLH
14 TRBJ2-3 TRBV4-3 ASSQEGTGGPDTQY
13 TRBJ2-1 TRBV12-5 ASGLVLGVSHEQF
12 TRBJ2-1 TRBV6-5 ASSPTAIGNEQF
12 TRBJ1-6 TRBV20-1 SALSLGINSPLH
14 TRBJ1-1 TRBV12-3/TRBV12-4 ASSLAGRGRLTEAF
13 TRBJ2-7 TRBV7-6 ASSRDRGLPYEQY
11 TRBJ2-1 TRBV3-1 ASGTASYNEQF
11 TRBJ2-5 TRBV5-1 ASGTSGKGEQY
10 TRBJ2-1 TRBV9 ASSGDYNEQF
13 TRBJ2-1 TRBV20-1 SARDRLGRNNEQF
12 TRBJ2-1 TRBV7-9 ASGTGTDYNEQF
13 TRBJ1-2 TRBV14 ASSPVGPLNYGYT
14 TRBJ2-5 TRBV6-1 ASSEGLAARQETQY
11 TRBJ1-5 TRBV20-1 SAGGQAHQPQH
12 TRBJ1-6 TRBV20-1 SASRALDNSPLH
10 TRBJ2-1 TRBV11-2 ASSLAAAEQF
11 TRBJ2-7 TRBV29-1 SVEEIGSYEQY
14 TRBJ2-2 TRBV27 ASRREGLGNAGELF
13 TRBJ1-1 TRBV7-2 ASSGGTGGNTEAF
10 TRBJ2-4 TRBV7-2 ASSSGVFEQY
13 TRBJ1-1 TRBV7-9 ASSWGRVEDTEAF
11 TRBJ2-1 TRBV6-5 ASRYGRYNEQF
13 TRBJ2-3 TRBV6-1 ASSEGDFPTDTQY
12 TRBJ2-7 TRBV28 ASSLGQPNYEQY
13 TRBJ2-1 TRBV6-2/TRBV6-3 ASSYGGEGYNEQF
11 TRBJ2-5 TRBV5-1 ASSLDRPETQY
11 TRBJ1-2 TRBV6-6 ASSPGGTYGYT
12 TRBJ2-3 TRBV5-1 ASSPVSSTDTQY
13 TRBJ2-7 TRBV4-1 VSSQITGNSYEQY
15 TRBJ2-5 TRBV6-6 ASSRPLQPAGQETQY
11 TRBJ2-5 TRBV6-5 ASSYSRGAAQY
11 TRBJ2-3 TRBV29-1 SVEWTGTDTQY
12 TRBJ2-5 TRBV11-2 ASNPGLAGGEQY
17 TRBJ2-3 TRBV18 ASSQGTSVLDQQRSTQY
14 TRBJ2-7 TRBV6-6 ASNPGIEASPYEQY
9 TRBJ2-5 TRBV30 AWSVKETQY
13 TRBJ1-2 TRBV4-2 ASSPRGGGGLGYT
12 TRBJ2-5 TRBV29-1 SVDKPSPGREQY
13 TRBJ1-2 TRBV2 ASTPGQEINYGYT
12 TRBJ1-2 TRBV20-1 SAPTVRDGYGYT
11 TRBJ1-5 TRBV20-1 SAIDRGNQPQH
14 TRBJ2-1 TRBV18 ASSPLPGQGLDGQF
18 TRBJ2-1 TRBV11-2 ASSLVSASGGPSSYNEQF
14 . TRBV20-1 SARDTGRPRDEEQY
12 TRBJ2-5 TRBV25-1 ASSEFRPGETQY
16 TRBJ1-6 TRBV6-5 ASSYSPGQGLGNSPLH
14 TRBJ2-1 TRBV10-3 AIRDFGRAGVLQRF
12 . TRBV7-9 ASSLAAGAETQY
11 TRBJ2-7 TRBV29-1 SVAKRPSGEQY
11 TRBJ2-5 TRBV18 ASSQEIQETQY
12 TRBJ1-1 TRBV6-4 ASSADRGQAEAF